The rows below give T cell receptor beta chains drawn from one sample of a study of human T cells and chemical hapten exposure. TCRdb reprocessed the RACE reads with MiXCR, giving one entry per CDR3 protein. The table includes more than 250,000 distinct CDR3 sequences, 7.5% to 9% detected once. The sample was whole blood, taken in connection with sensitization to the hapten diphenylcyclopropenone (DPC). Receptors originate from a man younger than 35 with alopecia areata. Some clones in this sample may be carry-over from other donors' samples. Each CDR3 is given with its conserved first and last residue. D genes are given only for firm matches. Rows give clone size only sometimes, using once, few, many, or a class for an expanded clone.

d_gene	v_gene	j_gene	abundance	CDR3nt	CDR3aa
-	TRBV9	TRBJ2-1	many	TGTGCCAGCAGCCCAAGATCTCCGGACCACCTAACCTACAATGAGCAGTTCTTC	CASSPRSPDHLTYNEQFF
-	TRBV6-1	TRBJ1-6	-	TGTGCCAGCAGTGTATTCATCCGACAGGCGCGCTCACCCCTCCACTTT	CASSVFIRQARSPLHF
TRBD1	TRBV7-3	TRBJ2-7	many	TGTGCCAGCAGCTCCACCGGCCGGGCAGGGGGCTACGAGCAGTACTTC	CASSSTGRAGGYEQYF
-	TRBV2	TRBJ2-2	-	TGTGCCAGCACCCAAGGGGCGAACACCGGGGAGCTGTTTTTT	CASTQGANTGELFF
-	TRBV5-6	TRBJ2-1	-	TGTGCCAGCAGCTTGGACCAGGGGTTCAGCTACAATGAGCAGTTCTTC	CASSLDQGFSYNEQFF
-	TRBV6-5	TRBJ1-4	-	TGTGCCAGCAGCCGTGTACTCGGGGCGGATGAAAAACTGTTTTTT	CASSRVLGADEKLFF
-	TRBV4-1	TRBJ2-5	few	TGCGCCAGCAGCCAAGGAAACGGAGGGATCCTCCAAGAGACCCAGTACTTC	CASSQGNGGILQETQYF
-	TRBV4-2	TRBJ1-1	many	TGTGCCAGCAGCCAAGATTTCTCTGAAGCTTTCTTT	CASSQDFSEAFF
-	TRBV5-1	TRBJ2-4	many	TGCGCCAGCAGCTTGGGACAGACCCTTGGAGACATTCAGTACTTC	CASSLGQTLGDIQYF
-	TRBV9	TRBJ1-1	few	TGTGCCAGCAGAAGGTTTGACTCTGAAGCTTTCTTT	CASRRFDSEAFF
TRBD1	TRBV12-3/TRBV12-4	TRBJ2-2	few	TGTGCCAGCAGCTCCACCGGGACAGGGCCCGGGGAGCTGTTTTTT	CASSSTGTGPGELFF
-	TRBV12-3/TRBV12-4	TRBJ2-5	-	TGTGCCAGCAGGGAAGAGACAGGTCAAGAGACCCAGTACTTC	CASREETGQETQYF
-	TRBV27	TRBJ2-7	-	TGTGCCAGCAGTTTAAAGGGAAACGAGCAGTACTTC	CASSLKGNEQYF
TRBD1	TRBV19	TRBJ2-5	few	TGTGCCAGTAGCCATTACAGGGGGCAAGAGACCCAGTACTTC	CASSHYRGQETQYF
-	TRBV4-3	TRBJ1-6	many	TGCGCCAGCAGCCAAGTAAACGGAAATTCACCCCTCCACTTT	CASSQVNGNSPLHF
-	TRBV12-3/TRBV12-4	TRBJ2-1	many	TGTGCCAGCAGAACCGGGACTGACAATGAGCAGTTCTTC	CASRTGTDNEQFF
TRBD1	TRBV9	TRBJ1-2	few	TGTGCCAGCAGCTCTCATACCGGGACAGGGGTTGATGGCTACACCTTC	CASSSHTGTGVDGYTF
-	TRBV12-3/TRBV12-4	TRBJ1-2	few	TGTGCCAGCAGTCCCCCGGGACGCAACTATGGCTACACCTTC	CASSPPGRNYGYTF
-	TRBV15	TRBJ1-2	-	TGTGCCACCAGCAGGAGCAGGGCGTCCCCACGATACACCTTC	CATSRSRASPRYTF
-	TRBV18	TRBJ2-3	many	TGTGCCAGCTCACCTTTACGACAGGATACAGATACGCAGTATTTT	CASSPLRQDTDTQYF
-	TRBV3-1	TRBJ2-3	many	TGTGCCAGCAGCCAAGAGTCGCATGAGTATTTT	CASSQESHEYF
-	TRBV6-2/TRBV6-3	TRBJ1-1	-	TGTGCCAGCATGGTTTGGGAGTACACTGAAGCTTTCTTT	CASMVWEYTEAFF
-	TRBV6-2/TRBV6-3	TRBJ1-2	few	TGTGCCAGCAGTTATGACATGGACAGCCGGTTTAACTATGGCTACACCTTC	CASSYDMDSRFNYGYTF
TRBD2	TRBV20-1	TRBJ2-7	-	TGCAGTGCTAGGTTTGCGGGGGGGCGCGAGCAGTACTTC	CSARFAGGREQYF
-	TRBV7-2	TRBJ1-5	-	TGTGCCAGCAGCTGGGTCGGGGATCAGCCCCAGCATTTT	CASSWVGDQPQHF
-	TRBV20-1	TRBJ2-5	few	TGCAGTGCTAGAGATGTGCGCGGCCAAGAGACCCAGTACTTC	CSARDVRGQETQYF
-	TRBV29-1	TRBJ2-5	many	TGCAGCGTTCATTTGCAAGAGACCCAGTACTTC	CSVHLQETQYF
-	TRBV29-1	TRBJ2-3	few	TGCAGCGTTGAGGGGACCGCTAGCTCAGATACGCAGTATTTT	CSVEGTASSDTQYF
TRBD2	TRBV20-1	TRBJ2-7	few	TGCAGTGCTAGTCGGGCTAGCGGGCCGCCTACGGAGGAGCAGTACTTC	CSASRASGPPTEEQYF
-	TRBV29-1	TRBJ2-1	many	TGCAGCGTTGCCGCGGCCAACACCAATGAGCAGTTCTTC	CSVAAANTNEQFF
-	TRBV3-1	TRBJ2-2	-	TGTGCCAGCAGCCAAGAGAGAGAGAACACCGGGGAGCTGTTTTTT	CASSQERENTGELFF
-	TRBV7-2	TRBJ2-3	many	TGTGCCAGCAGCACCGACGGGTCCCTCTTCTTTAGCACAGATACGCAGTATTTT	CASSTDGSLFFSTDTQYF
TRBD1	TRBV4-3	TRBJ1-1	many	TGCGCCAGCAGCCAGGGGGGAGGGACAGTTGGCACTGAAGCTTTCTTT	CASSQGGGTVGTEAFF
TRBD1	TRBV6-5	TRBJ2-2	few	TGTGCCAGCATCCCTAAGGAGGGGACAGGTGCGACCGGGGAGCTGTTTTTT	CASIPKEGTGATGELFF
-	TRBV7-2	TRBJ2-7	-	TGTGCCAGCAGCACCCGACAGTCCTACGAGCAGTACTTC	CASSTRQSYEQYF
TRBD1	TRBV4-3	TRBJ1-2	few	TGCGCCAGCAGCCAACCGGGACAGAGTCAATATGGCTACACCTTC	CASSQPGQSQYGYTF
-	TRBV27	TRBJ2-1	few	TGTGCCAGCAGTCCCTTTGTAAGGAACAATGAGCAGTTCTTC	CASSPFVRNNEQFF
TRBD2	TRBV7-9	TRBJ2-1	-	TGTGCCAGCAGCCCTAGCGGGACACGAAATTACAATGAGCAGTTCTTC	CASSPSGTRNYNEQFF
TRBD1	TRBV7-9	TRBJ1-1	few	TGTGCCAGCAGCTGGGACAGCCAGCTGGGCACTGAAGCTTTCTTT	CASSWDSQLGTEAFF
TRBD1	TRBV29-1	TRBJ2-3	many	TGCAGCGGGGGACAGGGTGTTGCAGATACGCAGTATTTT	CSGGQGVADTQYF
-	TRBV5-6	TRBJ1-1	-	TGTGCCAGCAGCTTGGGAGGGATCTCATCTTGGAACACTGAAGCTTTCTTT	CASSLGGISSWNTEAFF
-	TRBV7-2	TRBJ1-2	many	TGTGCCAGCAGCTTATATAAACGGCGATCTTATGGCTACACCTTC	CASSLYKRRSYGYTF
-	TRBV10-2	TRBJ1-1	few	TGCGCCAGCAGTGCCCTGGGACTCCCAGGGCAAGCTTTCTTT	CASSALGLPGQAFF
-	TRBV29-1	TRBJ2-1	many	TGCAGCGTTGAAAAAGGCGGATACAATGAGCAGTTCTTC	CSVEKGGYNEQFF
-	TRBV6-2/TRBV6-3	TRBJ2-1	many	TGTGCCGGGGGACCCTGGAGGGGGGATGAGCAGTTCTTC	CAGGPWRGDEQFF
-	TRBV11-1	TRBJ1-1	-	TGTGCCAGCAGCTCTTGGATGACTGAAGCTTTCTTT	CASSSWMTEAFF
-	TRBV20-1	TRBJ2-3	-	TGCAGTGCTAGAGAGCCACAGGGTTTTGGCACAGATACGCAGTATTTT	CSAREPQGFGTDTQYF
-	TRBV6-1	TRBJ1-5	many	TGTGCCAGCAGTGATGGCTTTGGGGGCAATCAGCCCCAGCATTTT	CASSDGFGGNQPQHF
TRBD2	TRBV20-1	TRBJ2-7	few	TGCAGTGCTAGTGGACTAGCGGGGGGCCCGAGGTACGAGCAGTACTTC	CSASGLAGGPRYEQYF
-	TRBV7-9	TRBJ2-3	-	TGTGCCAGCAGCTTAGGGCAGGGATACACAGATACGCAGTATTTT	CASSLGQGYTDTQYF
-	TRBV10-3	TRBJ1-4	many	TGTGCCACCGGGGACGGGGCAACTAATGAAAAACTGTTTTTT	CATGDGATNEKLFF
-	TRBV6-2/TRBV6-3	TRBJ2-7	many	TGTGCCAGCAGCGCACCAGGGTTGCAGTACTTC	CASSAPGLQYF
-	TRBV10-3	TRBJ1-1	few	TGTGCCATCAGTTTCAGGGAAGACACTGAAGCTTTCTTT	CAISFREDTEAFF
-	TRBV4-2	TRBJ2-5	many	TGTGCCAGCAGAGGACGGGGCCAAGAGACCCAGTACTTC	CASRGRGQETQYF
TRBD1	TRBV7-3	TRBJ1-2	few	TGTGCCAGCAGTCAAGGGACAGAAAACTATGGCTACACCTTC	CASSQGTENYGYTF
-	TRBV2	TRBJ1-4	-	TGTGCCAGCAGTGTAGTAACGGTAACTAATGAAAAACTGTTTTTT	CASSVVTVTNEKLFF